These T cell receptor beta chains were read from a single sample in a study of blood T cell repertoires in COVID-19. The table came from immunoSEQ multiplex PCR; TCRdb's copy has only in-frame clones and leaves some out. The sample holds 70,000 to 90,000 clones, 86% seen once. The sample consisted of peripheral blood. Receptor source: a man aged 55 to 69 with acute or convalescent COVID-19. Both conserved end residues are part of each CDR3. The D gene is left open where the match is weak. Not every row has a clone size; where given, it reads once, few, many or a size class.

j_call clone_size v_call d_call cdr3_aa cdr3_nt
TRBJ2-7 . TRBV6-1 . CASSEALRGGKYF TGTGCCAGCAGTGAAGCCCTAAGGGGCGGCAAGTACTTC
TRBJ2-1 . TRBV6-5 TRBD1 CASTQGPLGNEQFF TGTGCCAGCACACAGGGGCCCCTCGGGAATGAGCAGTTCTTC
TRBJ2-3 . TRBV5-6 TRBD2 CASSFGTSGSWDTQYF TGTGCCAGCAGCTTTGGGACTAGCGGGAGCTGGGATACGCAGTATTTT
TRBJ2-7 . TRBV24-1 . CATSAKGQSFSYEQYF TGTGCCACCAGTGCAAAAGGACAGTCTTTCTCCTACGAGCAGTACTTC
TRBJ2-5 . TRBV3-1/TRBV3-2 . CASSQGPFQETQYF TGTGCCAGCAGCCAAGGTCCATTTCAAGAGACCCAGTACTTC
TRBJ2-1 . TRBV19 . CASSTQGFGEQFF TGTGCCAGTAGTACACAGGGTTTTGGTGAGCAGTTCTTC
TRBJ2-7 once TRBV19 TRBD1 CASSIRGDRQGRFYEQYF TGTGCCAGTAGCATCAGAGGGGATAGACAGGGAAGGTTCTACGAGCAGTACTTC
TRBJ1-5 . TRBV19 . CASSMGRSSPSNQPQHF TGTGCCAGTAGTATGGGCCGTTCATCCCCTAGCAATCAGCCCCAGCATTTT
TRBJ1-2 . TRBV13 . CASSKDVRGCTF TGTGCCAGCAGCAAGGACGTGCGGGGCTGCACCTTC
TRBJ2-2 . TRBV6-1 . CASSESGTPRLFF TGTGCCAGCAGTGAGTCGGGGACTCCTCGGCTGTTTTTT
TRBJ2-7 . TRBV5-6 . CASSSTGILYEQYF TGTGCCAGCAGCTCCACCGGGATCCTCTACGAGCAGTACTTC
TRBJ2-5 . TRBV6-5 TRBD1 CASSPDRVQLETQYF TGTGCCAGCAGTCCGGACAGGGTACAGTTGGAGACCCAGTACTTC
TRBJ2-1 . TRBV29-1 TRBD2 CSVGLATYNEQFF TGCAGCGTTGGACTAGCCACCTACAATGAGCAGTTCTTC
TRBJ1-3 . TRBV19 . CASSIYTRDWRSGNTIYF TGTGCCAGTAGTATTTACACCCGGGACTGGAGATCTGGAAACACCATATATTTT
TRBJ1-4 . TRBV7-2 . CASSLGGVLGTNEKLFF TGTGCCAGCAGCTTAGGTGGAGTTCTTGGGACTAATGAAAAACTGTTTTTT
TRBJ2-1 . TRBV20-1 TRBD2 CSASDLKGTSSYNEQFF TGCAGTGCTAGTGACCTGAAGGGGACTAGCTCCTACAATGAGCAGTTCTTC
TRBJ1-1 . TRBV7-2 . CASSQLGRGNTEAFF TGTGCCAGCAGCCAACTAGGACGTGGAAACACTGAAGCTTTCTTT
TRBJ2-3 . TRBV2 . CASSHWADTQYF TGTGCCAGCAGCCACTGGGCGGATACGCAGTATTTT
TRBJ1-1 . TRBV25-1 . CASSDYVTGTEAFF TGTGCCAGCAGCGATTACGTTACGGGAACTGAAGCTTTCTTT
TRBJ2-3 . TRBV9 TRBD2 CASSVTGTSGLDTQYF TGTGCCAGCAGCGTCACCGGGACTAGCGGTTTAGATACGCAGTATTTT
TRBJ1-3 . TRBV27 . CASSLFVGNTIYF TGTGCCAGCAGTTTATTTGTAGGAAACACCATATATTTT
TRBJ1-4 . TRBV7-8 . CASTLTRRTNEKLFF TGTGCCAGCACCCTAACACGGAGAACTAATGAAAAACTGTTTTTT
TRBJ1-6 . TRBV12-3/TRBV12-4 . CASTSQGRQPTF TGTGCCAGCACCTCCCAAGGTCGACAGCCGACCTTT
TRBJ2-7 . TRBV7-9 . CASSPLQSRAEQYF TGTGCCAGCAGCCCATTACAGTCACGAGCAGAGCAGTACTTC
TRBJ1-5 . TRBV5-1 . CASSLGGGGQPQHF TGCGCCAGCAGCTTGGGCGGGGGGGGTCAGCCCCAGCATTTT
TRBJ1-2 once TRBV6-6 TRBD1 CASSASRQGSNYGYTF TGTGCCAGCAGTGCATCCCGACAGGGTTCTAACTATGGCTACACCTTC
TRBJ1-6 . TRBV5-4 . CASSLGTTNNSPLHF TGTGCCAGCAGCTTGGGGACAACAAATAATTCACCCCTCCACTTT
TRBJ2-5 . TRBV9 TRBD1 CASSNPTGGETQYF TGTGCCAGCAGCAACCCGACAGGGGGCGAGACCCAGTACTTC